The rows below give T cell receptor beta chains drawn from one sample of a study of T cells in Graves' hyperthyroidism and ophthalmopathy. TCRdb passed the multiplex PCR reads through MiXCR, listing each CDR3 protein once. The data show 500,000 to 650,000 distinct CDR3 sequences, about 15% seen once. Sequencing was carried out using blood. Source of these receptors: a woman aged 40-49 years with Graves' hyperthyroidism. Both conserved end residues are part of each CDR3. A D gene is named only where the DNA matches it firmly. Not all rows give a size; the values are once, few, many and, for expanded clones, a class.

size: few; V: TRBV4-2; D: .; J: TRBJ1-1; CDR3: CASSQARRDTEAFF; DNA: TGTGCCAGCAGCCAAGCCCGACGGGACACTGAAGCTTTCTTT
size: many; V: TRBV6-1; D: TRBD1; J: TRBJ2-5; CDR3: CASGRLTGGVQKETQYF; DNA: TGTGCCAGCGGTAGACTGACAGGGGGCGTTCAGAAAGAGACCCAGTACTTC
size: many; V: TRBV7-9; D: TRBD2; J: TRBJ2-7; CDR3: CASNSGTSFYEQYF; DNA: TGTGCCAGCAACTCCGGGACTAGCTTCTACGAGCAGTACTTC
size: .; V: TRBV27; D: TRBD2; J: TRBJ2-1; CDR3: CASSLLPGLEYNEQFF; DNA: TGTGCCAGCAGTTTATTGCCGGGACTAGAATACAATGAGCAGTTCTTC
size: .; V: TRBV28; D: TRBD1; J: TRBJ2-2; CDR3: CASTPRGQGTGGELFF; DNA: TGTGCCAGCACCCCCAGGGGACAGGGGACTGGCGGGGAGCTGTTTTTT
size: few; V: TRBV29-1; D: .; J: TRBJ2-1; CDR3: CSVEVMSGHSYNEQFF; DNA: TGCAGCGTTGAGGTTATGTCGGGGCACTCCTACAATGAGCAGTTCTTC
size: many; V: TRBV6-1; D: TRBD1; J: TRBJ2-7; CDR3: CASSEQDRALYEQYF; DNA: TGTGCCAGCAGTGAACAGGACAGGGCCCTCTACGAGCAGTACTTC
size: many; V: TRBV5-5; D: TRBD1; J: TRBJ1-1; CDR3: CASSWDRNTEAFF; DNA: TGTGCCAGCAGCTGGGACAGGAACACTGAAGCTTTCTTT
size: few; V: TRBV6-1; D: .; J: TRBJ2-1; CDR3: CASSEGTQREQFF; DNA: TGTGCCAGCAGTGAAGGGACACAGCGAGAGCAGTTCTTC
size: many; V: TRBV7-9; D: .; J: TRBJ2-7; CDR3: CASSPPEDRVYEQYF; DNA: TGTGCCAGCAGCCCACCCGAAGACAGAGTCTACGAGCAGTACTTC
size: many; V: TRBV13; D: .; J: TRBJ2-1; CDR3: CASSLNPKQFF; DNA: TGTGCCAGCAGCTTAAACCCGAAGCAGTTCTTC
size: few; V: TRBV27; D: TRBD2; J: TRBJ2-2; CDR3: CASSFSLAGVSAGELFF; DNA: TGTGCCAGCAGTTTTAGTCTAGCGGGAGTGTCCGCCGGGGAGCTGTTTTTT
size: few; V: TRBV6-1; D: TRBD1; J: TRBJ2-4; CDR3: CASSARGRAAKNIQYF; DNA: TGTGCCAGCAGTGCCAGGGGGCGGGCAGCCAAAAACATTCAGTACTTC
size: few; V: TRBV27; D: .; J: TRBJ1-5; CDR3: CASSTQNQPQHF; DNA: TGTGCCAGCAGTACGCAAAATCAGCCCCAGCATTTT
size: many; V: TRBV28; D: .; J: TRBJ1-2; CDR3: CASSLNGIYGYTF; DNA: TGTGCCAGCAGTTTGAACGGGATCTATGGCTACACCTTC
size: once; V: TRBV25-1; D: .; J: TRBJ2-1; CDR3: CASSPTALEQFF; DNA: TGTGCCAGCAGTCCGACAGCTTTAGAGCAGTTCTTC
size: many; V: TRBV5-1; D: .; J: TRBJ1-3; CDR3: CASSLVAGGGNTIYF; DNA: TGCGCCAGCAGCTTGGTGGCAGGAGGGGGAAACACCATATATTTT
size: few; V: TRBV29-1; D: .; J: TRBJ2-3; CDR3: CSVEAQLRTDTQYF; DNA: TGCAGCGTTGAGGCACAGCTCCGCACAGATACGCAGTATTTT
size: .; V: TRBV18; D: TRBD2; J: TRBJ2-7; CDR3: CASSPRLADNGEQYF; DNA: TGTGCCAGCTCACCCCGACTAGCGGACAATGGGGAGCAGTACTTC
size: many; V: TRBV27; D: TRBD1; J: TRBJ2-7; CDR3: CASSSTGTGDEQYF; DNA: TGTGCCAGCAGTTCCACCGGGACAGGGGACGAGCAGTACTTC
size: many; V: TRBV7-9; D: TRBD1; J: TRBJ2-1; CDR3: CASSPGQGPHNEQFF; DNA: TGTGCCAGCAGCCCCGGACAGGGTCCGCACAATGAGCAGTTCTTC
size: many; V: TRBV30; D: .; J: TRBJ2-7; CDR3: CAWSRAGVEQYF; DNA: TGTGCCTGGAGCCGGGCTGGGGTCGAGCAGTACTTC
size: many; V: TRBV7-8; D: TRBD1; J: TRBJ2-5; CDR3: CASSSSGTGEGALYRQYF; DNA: TGTGCCAGCAGCTCATCCGGGACAGGGGAGGGTGCCCTTTATCGTCAGTACTTC
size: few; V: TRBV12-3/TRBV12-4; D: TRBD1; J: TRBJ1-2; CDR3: CASSLGGRGVDYGYTF; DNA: TGTGCCAGCAGTTTAGGGGGCAGGGGGGTTGACTATGGCTACACCTTC
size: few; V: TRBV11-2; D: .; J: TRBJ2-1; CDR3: CASSFLKEQFF; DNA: TGTGCCAGCAGCTTTCTAAAAGAGCAGTTCTTC
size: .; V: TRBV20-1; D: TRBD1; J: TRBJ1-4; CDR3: CSATPGTVATNEKLFF; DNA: TGCAGTGCTACTCCCGGGACAGTTGCAACTAATGAAAAACTGTTTTTT
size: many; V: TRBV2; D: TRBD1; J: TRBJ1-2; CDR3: CASLSSGTGPGGYTF; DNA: TGTGCCAGCCTCTCTTCCGGGACAGGACCGGGGGGCTACACCTTC
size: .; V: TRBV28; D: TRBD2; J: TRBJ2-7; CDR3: CASTQVLAGGGNYEQYF; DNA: TGTGCCAGCACCCAAGTCCTAGCGGGAGGAGGTAACTACGAGCAGTACTTC
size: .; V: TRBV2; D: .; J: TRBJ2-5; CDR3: CASRIWDQETQYF; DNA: TGTGCCAGCAGGATATGGGACCAAGAGACCCAGTACTTC
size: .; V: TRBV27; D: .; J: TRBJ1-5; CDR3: CASSLAGLEPQHF; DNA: TGTGCCAGCAGTTTAGCCGGTCTGGAGCCCCAGCATTTT
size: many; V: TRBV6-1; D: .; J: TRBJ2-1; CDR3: CASNREVWDEQFF; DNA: TGTGCCAGCAATCGAGAGGTCTGGGATGAGCAGTTCTTC